This T cell receptor (beta chain) is from a study of cytomegalovirus exposure and HLA in healthy donors. Both 60 Vbeta primers and 13 Jbeta primers went into the PCR. TCRdb's table, derived via immunoSEQ multiplex PCR, lists solely in-frame clones and lacks some. In total, the table holds 100,000 to 150,000 clones. CDR1 and CDR2 (germline): MRHNA, SNTAGT. With 2 bases clipped from V and 3 bases from J, the junction kept 8 bases outside the gene matches. CDR3 length equals 16 residues. The clonotype was recovered from a man aged 25 to 40 in good health and CMV-seronegative. The source material was PBMCs. The J gene is TRBJ2-3, the V gene TRBV6-4; 7 bases are shared with TRBD2. The CDR3 sequence: CASSDEGGRGTDTQYF. CDR3 nucleotides: TGTGCCAGCAGTGACGAGGGCGGGAGAGGTACAGATACGCAGTATTTT.